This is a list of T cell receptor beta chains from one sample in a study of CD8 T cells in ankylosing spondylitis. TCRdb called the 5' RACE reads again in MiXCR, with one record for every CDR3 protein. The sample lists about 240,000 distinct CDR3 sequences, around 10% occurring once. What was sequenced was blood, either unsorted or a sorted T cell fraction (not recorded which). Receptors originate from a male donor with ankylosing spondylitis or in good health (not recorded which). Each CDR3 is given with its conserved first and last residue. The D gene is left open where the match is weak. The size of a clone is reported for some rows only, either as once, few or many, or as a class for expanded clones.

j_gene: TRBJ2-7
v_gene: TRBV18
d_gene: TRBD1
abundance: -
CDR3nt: TGTGCCAGCTCACCACCGCGACAGGGCTCCTACGAGCAGTACTTC
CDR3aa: CASSPPRQGSYEQYF

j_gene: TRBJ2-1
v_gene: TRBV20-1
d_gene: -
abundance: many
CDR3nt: TGCAGTGCCCCTTCCTCCTACAATGAGCAGTTCTTC
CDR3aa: CSAPSSYNEQFF

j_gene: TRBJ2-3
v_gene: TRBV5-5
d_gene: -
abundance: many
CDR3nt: TGTGCCAGCAGCTTTTACCAGGGGTCAGATACGCAGTATTTT
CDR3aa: CASSFYQGSDTQYF

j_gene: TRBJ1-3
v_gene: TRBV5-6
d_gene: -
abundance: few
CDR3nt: TGTGCCAGCAGCTATGCGGGGGCAGGTGGAAACACCATATATTTT
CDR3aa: CASSYAGAGGNTIYF

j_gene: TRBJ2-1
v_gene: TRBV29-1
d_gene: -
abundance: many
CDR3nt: TGCAGCGTTGTACCAGGGTTCGGCTACAATGAGCAGTTCTTC
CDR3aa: CSVVPGFGYNEQFF

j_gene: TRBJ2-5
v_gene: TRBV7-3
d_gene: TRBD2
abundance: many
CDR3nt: TGTGCCAGCAGCCCCTACCTTACTAGCGGGGGAAGGGAGACCCAGTACTTC
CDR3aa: CASSPYLTSGGRETQYF

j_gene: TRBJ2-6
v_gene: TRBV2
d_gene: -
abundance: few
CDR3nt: TGTGCCAGCAGCCCAAATCTGTCGCAGGGATTAAGCTGGGCCAACGTCCTGACTTTC
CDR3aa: CASSPNLSQGLSWANVLTF

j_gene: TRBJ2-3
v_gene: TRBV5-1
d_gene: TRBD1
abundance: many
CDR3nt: TGCGCCAGCAGCAGGGGACAGGGGGCGCCGACAGATACGCAGTATTTT
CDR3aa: CASSRGQGAPTDTQYF

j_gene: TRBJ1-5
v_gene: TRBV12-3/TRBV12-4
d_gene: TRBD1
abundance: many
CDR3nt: TGTGCCAGCAGTTCTTTGGGACAGACCCCTTATAGCAATCAGCCCCAGCATTTT
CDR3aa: CASSSLGQTPYSNQPQHF

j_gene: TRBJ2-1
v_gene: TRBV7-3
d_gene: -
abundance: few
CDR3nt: TGTGCCAGCAGCTTAGATGGGCACAATGAGCAGTTCTTC
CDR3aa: CASSLDGHNEQFF

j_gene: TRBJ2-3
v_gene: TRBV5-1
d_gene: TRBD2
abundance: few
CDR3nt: TGCGCCAGCAGCTTGCCCCCTAGCGGGGGTTCAGATACGCAGTATTTT
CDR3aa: CASSLPPSGGSDTQYF

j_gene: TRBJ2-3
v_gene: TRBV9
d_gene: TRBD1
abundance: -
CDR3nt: TGTGCCGGACAGGGTCAAGACACAGATACGCAGTATTTT
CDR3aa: CAGQGQDTDTQYF

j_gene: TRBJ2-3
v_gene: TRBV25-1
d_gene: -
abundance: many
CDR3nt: TGTGCCAGCAGTGGAACAGGTGCCGCGTCAGATACGCAGTATTTT
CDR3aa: CASSGTGAASDTQYF

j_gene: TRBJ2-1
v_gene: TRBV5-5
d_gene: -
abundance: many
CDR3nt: TGTGCCAGCAGCTTTTTCGCAGGGATAGACAATGAGCAGTTCTTC
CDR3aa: CASSFFAGIDNEQFF

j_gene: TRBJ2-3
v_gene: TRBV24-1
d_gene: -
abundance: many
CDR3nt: TGTGCCACCAGTGAAGATAGCACAGATACGCAGTATTTT
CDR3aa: CATSEDSTDTQYF

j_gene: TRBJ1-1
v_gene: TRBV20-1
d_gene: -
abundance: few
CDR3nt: TGCAGTGCTAGAGATCCCAGGGACCCCACTGAAGCTTTCTTT
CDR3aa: CSARDPRDPTEAFF

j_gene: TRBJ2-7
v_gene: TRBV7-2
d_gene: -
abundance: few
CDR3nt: TGTGCCAGCAGCCTTCGACAGGACGCCTACGAGCAGTACTTC
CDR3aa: CASSLRQDAYEQYF

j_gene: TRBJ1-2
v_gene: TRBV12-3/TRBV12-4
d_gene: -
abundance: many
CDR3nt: TGTGCCAGTTCAACAGGGCTCAACTATGGCTACACCTTC
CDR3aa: CASSTGLNYGYTF

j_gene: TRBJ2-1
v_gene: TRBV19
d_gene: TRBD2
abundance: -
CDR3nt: TGTGCCAGTAGTCCTAGCGGGAGTTCGAATGAGCAGTTCTTC
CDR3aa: CASSPSGSSNEQFF

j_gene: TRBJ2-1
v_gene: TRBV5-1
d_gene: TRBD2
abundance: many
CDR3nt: TGCGCCAGCTCCCTGACTAGCGGGAGGAAAAATGAGCAGTTCTTC
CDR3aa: CASSLTSGRKNEQFF

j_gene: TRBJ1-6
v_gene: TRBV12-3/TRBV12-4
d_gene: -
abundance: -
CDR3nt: TGTGCCAGCAGCCAGCGTTTCGCAGGTCCTAATTCACCCCTCCACTTT
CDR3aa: CASSQRFAGPNSPLHF

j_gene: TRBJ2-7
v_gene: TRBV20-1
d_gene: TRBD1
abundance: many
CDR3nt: TGCAGTGCTAGAAAACAGGGGGCTTTCGAGCAGTACTTC
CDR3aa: CSARKQGAFEQYF

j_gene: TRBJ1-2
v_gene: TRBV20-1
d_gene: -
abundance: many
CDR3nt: TGCAGTGCTAACCCCCGGGGGCCCCCGTGGCACACCTTC
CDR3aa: CSANPRGPPWHTF

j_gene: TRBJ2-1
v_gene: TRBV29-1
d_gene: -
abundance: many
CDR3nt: TGCAGCGCCCTAGAGAGGTACAATGAGCAGTTCTTC
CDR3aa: CSALERYNEQFF

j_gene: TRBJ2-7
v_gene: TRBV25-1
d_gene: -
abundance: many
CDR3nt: TGTGCCAGCATCCCACTTCCCCACGAGCAGTACTTC
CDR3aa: CASIPLPHEQYF

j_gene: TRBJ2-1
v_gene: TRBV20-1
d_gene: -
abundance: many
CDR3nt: TGCAGTGGCCCAATTCCCTACAATGAGCAGTTCTTC
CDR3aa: CSGPIPYNEQFF

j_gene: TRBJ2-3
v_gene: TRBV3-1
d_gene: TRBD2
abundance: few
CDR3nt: TGTGCCAGCTGCCAAATAGCGGGAGGGCCTCCAATCAGCACAGATACGCAGTATTTT
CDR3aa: CASCQIAGGPPISTDTQYF

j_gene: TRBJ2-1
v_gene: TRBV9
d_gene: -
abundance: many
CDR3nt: TGTGCCAGCAGCCATACCCCCTCAGGGAAGAATGAGCAGTTCTTC
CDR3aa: CASSHTPSGKNEQFF

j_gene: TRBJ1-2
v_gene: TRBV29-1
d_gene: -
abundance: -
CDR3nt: TGCAGCGGCCAAACGGGGGCCTATGGCTACACCTTC
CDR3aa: CSGQTGAYGYTF

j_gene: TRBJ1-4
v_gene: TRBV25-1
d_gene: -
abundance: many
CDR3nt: TGTGCCAGCAGTGAATGGGGAGGCTATGGGGAGAATGAAAAACTGTTTTTT
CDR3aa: CASSEWGGYGENEKLFF

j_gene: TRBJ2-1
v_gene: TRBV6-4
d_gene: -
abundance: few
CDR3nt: TGTGCCAGCAGTGTTGAGGGGGACGAGGGGGAGCAGTTCTTC
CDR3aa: CASSVEGDEGEQFF

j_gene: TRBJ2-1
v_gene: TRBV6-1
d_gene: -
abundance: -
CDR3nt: TGTGCCAGCAGTGAAGGAGGAGGCAGATGGACCTACAATGAGCAGTTCTTC
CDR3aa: CASSEGGGRWTYNEQFF

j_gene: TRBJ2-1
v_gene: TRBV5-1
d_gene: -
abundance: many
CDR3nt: TGCGCCAGCGGGGACTCTACTGGCGGGGTCAATGAGCAGTTCTTC
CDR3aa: CASGDSTGGVNEQFF

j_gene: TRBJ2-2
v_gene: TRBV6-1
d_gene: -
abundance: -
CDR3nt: TGTGCCAGTACCACCGGGACAAGGAACACCGGGGAGCTGTTTTTT
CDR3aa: CASTTGTRNTGELFF

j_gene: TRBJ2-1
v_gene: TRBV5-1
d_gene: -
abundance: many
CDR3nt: TGCGCCAGCAGCTTGGAAGGGTGGAATGAGCAGTTCTTC
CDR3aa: CASSLEGWNEQFF

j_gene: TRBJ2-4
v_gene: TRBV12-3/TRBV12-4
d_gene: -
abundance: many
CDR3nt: TGTGCCAGCAGTTTGAGCCCTGGGGGCATTCAGTACTTC
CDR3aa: CASSLSPGGIQYF

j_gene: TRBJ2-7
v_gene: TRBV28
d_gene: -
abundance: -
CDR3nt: TGTTCCAGCAGTTTATGGGACCTTAGAAGGAGGGCCCAGGACGAGCAGTACTTC
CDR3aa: CSSSLWDLRRRAQDEQYF

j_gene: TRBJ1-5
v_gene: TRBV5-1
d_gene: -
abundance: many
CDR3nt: TGCGCCAGCAGCTTGGACGTCGGAAGCAATCAGCCCCAGCATTTT
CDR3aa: CASSLDVGSNQPQHF